The 9 T cell receptor beta chains below all came from one sample that was sequenced in a study of cytomegalovirus exposure and HLA in healthy donors. The study ran its PCR with 60 Vbeta and 13 Jbeta primers. This table comes from immunoSEQ multiplex PCR, and its TCRdb copy is limited to in-frame clones, with some not included. The sample lists approximately 120,000 clones; 76% were seen once. The specimen was PBMCs. Receptor source: a woman aged 45 to 65 in good health and CMV-seropositive.

The V call is TRBV20-1, the J call TRBJ2-7; D is possibly TRBD1 (5 bases). V shed 5 bases and J shed 3 bases, with 8 bases lying between them. CDR1 and CDR2 from the germline V gene are DFQATT and SNEGSKA (reference sequence). This CDR3 is built from 11 residues. For the CDR3, the DNA is TGCAGTGCTTCAGACAGCTACGAGCAGTACTTC. Encoded protein: CSASDSYEQYF.

This chain joins TRBV7-2 and TRBJ1-6; unclear D gene. This CDR3 is 14 amino acids long. The V and J ends lost 3 bases and 13 bases respectively, with 16 bases between them. The germline V gene encodes CDR1 SGHTA and CDR2 FQGNSA. The CDR3 DNA reads TGTGCCAGCAGCTTTCGGGTCCCGGCGTCGCCCCTCCACTTT. This translates into CASSFRVPASPLHF. Using reference TRBV7-2 and TRBJ1-6 for the parts outside the CDR3, the full variable domain is GAGVSQSPSNKVTEKGKDVELRCDPISGHTALYWYRQSLGQGLEFLIYFQGNSAPDKSGLPSDRFSAERTGGSVSTLTIQRTQQEDSAVYLCASSFRVPASPLHFGNGTRLTVT.

The V and J genes are TRBV7-2 and TRBJ2-4; D is undetermined. The CDR3 totals 15 residues. The V end lost 1 base, the J end lost 0 bases, and 7 bases lay between the germline ends. The germline V gene has CDR1 SGHTA and CDR2 FQGNSA. CDR3 DNA: TGTGCCAGCAGCTTAGTGGCGGTAGCCAAAAACATTCAGTACTTC. This sequence encodes CASSLVAVAKNIQYF.

The rearrangement uses TRBV27 and TRBJ2-1; 15 bases are a match to TRBD2. Looked up from germline, CDR1 is MNHEY and CDR2 is SMNVEV (reference sequence). This CDR3 is built from 13 residues. CDR3 sequence (DNA): TGTGAAACGGGACTAGCGGGAGGAGGGTGGAGGTTCTTC. This encodes CETGLAGGGWRFF.

The rearrangement uses TRBV9 and TRBJ2-3; D is unclear. Germline assignment: CDR1 SGDLS and CDR2 YYNGEE. Deletions cut 0 bases from V and 2 bases from J, with 7 bases between. The CDR3 is made up of 14 amino acids. CDR3 nucleotide sequence: TGTGCCAGCAGCGTAGGGTGGCTCACAGATACGCAGTATTTT. Its translation: CASSVGWLTDTQYF.

The J gene is TRBJ2-4, the V gene TRBV7-2; 7 bases line up with TRBD1. Trimming cost V 0 bases and J 6 bases; bases outside gene matches: 2. Germline CDR1 reads SGHTA; CDR2 reads FQGNSA. The CDR3 consists of 14 residues. The CDR3 DNA is TGTGCCAGCAGCTTAGCAGGGGGCTTAAACATTCAGTACTTC. Amino acids: CASSLAGGLNIQYF.

The rearrangement joins TRBV19 to TRBJ1-2, with TRBD1 as a possible D gene (6 bases). The germline CDR1 and CDR2 sequences are LNHDA and SQIVND (reference sequence). V was shortened by 7 bases and J by 4 bases, with 13 bases between the two germline ends. The CDR3 runs 13 residues. CDR3: CASISPGAYGYTF. DNA of the CDR3: TGTGCCAGTATATCCCCAGGGGCCTATGGCTACACCTTC.

V usage is TRBV27 and J usage is TRBJ2-1; TRBD2 matches at 7 bases. V was clipped by 6 bases and J by 2 bases; unmatched bases: 7. The CDR3 sequence is 15 residues long. Germline-derived CDR1 and CDR2 are MNHEY and SMNVEV (reference sequence). The CDR3 sequence: CASRIGGRPYNEQFF. In nucleotides, the CDR3 is TGTGCCAGCAGGATTGGCGGGAGACCCTACAATGAGCAGTTCTTC.

A few counts support this clone. This chain's CDR3 is CASSLFLSGQGSYEQYF. Here the CDR3 DNA reads TGTGCCAGCAGTTTATTCCTCTCGGGACAGGGTTCCTACGAGCAGTACTTC. The chain carries TRBV27 and TRBJ2-7; 9 bases agree with TRBD1. CDR3 length equals 17 residues. The ends lost 1 base at V and 1 base at J; junction bases unmatched: 8. Per the germline V gene, CDR1 is MNHEY and CDR2 is SMNVEV (reference sequence).